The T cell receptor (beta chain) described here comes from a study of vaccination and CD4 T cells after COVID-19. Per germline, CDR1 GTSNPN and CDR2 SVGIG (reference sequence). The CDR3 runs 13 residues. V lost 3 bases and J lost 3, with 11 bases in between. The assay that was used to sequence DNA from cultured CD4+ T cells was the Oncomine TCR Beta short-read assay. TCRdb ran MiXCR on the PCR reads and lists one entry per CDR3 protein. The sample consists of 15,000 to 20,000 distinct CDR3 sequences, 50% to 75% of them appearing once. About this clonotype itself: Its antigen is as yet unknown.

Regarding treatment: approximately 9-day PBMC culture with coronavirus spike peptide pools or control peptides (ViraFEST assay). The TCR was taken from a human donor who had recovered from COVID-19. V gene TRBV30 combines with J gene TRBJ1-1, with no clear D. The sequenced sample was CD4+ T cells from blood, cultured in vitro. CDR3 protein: CAWSRRIDTEAFF. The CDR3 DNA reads TGTGCCTGGAGCCGACGGATAGACACTGAAGCTTTCTTT.